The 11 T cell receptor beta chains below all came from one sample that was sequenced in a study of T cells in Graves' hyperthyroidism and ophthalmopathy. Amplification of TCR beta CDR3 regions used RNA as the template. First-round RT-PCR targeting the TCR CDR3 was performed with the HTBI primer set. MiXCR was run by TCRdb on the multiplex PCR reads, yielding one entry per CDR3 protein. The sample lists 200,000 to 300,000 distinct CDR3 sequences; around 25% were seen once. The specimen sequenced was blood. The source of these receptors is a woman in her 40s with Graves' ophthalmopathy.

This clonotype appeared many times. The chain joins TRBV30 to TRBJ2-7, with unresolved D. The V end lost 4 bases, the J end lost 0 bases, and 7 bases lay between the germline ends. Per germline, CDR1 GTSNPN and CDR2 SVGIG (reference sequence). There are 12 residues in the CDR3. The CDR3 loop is CAWTVSSYEQYF. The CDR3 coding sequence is TGTGCCTGGACAGTAAGCTCCTACGAGCAGTACTTC.

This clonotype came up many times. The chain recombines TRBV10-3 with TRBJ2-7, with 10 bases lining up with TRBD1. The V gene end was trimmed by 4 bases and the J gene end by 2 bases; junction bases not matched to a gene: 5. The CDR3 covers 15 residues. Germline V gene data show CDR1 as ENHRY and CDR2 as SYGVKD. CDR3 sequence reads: CAISADRGSPYEQYF. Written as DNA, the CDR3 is TGTGCCATCAGTGCGGACAGGGGGTCCCCCTACGAGCAGTACTTC.

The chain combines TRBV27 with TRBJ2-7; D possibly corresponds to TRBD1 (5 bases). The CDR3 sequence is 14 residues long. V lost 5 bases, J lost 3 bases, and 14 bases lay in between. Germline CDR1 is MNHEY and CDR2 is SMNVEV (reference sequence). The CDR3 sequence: CASSHDRTGYEQYF. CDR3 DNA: TGTGCCAGCAGTCATGACAGAACAGGCTACGAGCAGTACTTC.

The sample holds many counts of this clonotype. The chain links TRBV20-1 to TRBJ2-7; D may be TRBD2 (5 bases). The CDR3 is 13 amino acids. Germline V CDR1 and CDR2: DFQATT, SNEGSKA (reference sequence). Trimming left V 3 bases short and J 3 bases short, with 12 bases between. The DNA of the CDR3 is TGCAGTGCTAGGCGGCTAGCTTTCTACGAGCAGTACTTC. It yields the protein CSARRLAFYEQYF.

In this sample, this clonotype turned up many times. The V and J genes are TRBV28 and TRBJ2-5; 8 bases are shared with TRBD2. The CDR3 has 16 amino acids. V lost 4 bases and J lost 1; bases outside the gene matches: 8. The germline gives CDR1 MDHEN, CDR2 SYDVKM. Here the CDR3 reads CASSSATSEFQETQYF. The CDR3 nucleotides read TGTGCCAGCAGTTCGGCGACTAGCGAGTTCCAAGAGACCCAGTACTTC. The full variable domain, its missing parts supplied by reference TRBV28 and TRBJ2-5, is DVKVTQSSRYLVKRTGEKVFLECVQDMDHENMFWYRQDPGLGLRLIYFSYDVKMKEKGDIPEGYSVSREKKERFSLILESASTNQTSMYLCASSSATSEFQETQYFGPGTRLLVL.

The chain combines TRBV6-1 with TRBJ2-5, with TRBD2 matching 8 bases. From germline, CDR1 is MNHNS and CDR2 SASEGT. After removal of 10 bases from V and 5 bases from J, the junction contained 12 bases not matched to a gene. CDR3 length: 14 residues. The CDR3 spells CATTGLASRETQYF. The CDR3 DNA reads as TGTGCCACCACAGGACTAGCCTCCCGGGAGACCCAGTACTTC.

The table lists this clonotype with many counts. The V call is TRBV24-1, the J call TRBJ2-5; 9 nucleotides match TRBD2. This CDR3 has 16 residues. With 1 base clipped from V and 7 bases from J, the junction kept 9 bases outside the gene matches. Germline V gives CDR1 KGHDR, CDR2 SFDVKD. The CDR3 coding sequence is TGTGCCACCAGTGATTTTCGCCTGGGAGCGGGAGGGACCCAGTACTTC. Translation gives CATSDFRLGAGGTQYF.

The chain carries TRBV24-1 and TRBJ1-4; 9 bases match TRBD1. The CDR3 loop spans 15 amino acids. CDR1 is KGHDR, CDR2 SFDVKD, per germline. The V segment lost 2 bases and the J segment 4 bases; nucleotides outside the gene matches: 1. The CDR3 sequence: CATSDSGQGNEKLFF. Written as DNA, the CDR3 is TGTGCCACCAGTGATTCGGGACAGGGTAATGAAAAACTGTTTTTT.

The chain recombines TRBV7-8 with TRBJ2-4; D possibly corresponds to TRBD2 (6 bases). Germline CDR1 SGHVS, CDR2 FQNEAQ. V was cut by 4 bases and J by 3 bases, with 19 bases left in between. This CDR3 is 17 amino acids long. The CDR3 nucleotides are TGTGCCAGCAGCTCCGGAGCTCCTGGGACTCACAAAAACATTCAGTACTTC. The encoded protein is CASSSGAPGTHKNIQYF.

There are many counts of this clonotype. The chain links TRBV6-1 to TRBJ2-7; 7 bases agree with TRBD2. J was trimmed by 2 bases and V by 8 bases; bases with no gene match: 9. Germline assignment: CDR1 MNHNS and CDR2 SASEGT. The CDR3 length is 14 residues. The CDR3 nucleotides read TGTGCCAGCCGGCGGTCGGGGACTACCTACGAGCAGTACTTC. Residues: CASRRSGTTYEQYF.

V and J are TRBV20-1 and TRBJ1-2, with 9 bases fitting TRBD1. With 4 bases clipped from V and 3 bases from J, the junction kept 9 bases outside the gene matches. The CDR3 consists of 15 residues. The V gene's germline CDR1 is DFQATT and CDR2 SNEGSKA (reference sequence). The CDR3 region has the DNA TGCAGTGCTAATTCCGGGACAGGGATCCACTATGGCTACACCTTC. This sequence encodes CSANSGTGIHYGYTF.